This T cell receptor (beta chain) was captured in a study of STAT3 mutations in large granular lymphocyte leukemia. Study-level background: Among longitudinally sequenced T-LGLL patients, roughly half had canonical activating STAT3 mutations detected. Findings and limits, study-wide: Every T-cell large granular lymphocyte leukemia patient had at least one immunodominant TCR beta clonotype. TCR clonotype switching after therapy occurred in about 30% of the 18 patients.

V was clipped by 0 bases and J by 6 bases, with 14 bases between them. The germline gives CDR1 SGHAT, CDR2 FQNNGV. CDR3 length: 16 residues. Libraries were prepared by immunoSEQ multiplex PCR; TCRdb keeps only in-frame clonotypes and omits some of them. Here the sample spans some 4,000 clones, 60% to 80% being singletons. There are a few counts of this clone. What it binds is unknown. The TCR was taken from a human donor with T large granular lymphocyte leukemia. Some clones in this sample may be carry-over from other donors' samples. Sequencing used PBMCs. This chain joins TRBV11-2 and TRBJ2-2; D is possibly TRBD2 (6 bases). The CDR3 DNA follows: TGTGCCAGCAGCTTAGAGCAGGCGAGGAGGGCCGGGGAGCTGTTTTTT. This gives the protein CASSLEQARRAGELFF.